The clone carrying this T cell receptor beta chain was seen more than once but under ten times. Its specificity is not known. General study findings and limits: Tumor memory CD4+ T cell TCR gene usage clustered with blood and lymph node memory CD4+ cells and lymph node naive CD4+ cells. Tumor Tregs overlapped most with tumor, then blood, naive CD4+ cells.

Germline-derived CDR1 and CDR2 are SGHAT and FQNNGV. The CDR3 spans 16 residues. With V trimmed by 3 bases and J by 0 bases, 4 bases remained unmatched. After constant-region reverse-primer amplification, full-length variable regions underwent semi-nested PCR with Nested Universal Primer A. TCRdb passed the 5' RACE reads through MiXCR, listing each CDR3 protein once. The table records about 54,000 distinct CDR3 sequences, over 15% of them present only once. Source material: naive CD4+ T cells sorted from blood. Subset in this sample: naive CD4+ T cells, CD4+CD45RA+CD25-. The receptor was isolated from a female donor with breast cancer. The chain uses TRBV11-2 and TRBJ2-3; 9 bases agree with TRBD2. The CDR3 nucleotides read TGTGCCAGCAGCTTTGGGACTAGCCATAGCACAGATACGCAGTATTTT. This translates into CASSFGTSHSTDTQYF.